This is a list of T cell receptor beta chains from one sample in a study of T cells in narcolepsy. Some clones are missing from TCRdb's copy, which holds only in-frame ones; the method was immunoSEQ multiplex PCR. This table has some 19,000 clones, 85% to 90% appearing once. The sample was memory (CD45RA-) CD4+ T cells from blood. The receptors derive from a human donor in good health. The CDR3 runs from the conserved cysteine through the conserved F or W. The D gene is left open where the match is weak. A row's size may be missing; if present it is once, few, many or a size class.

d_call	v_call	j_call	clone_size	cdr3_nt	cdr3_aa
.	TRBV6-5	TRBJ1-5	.	TGTGCCAGCACCCGGGGACCCAATCAGCCCCAGCATTTT	CASTRGPNQPQHF
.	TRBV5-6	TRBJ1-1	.	TGTGCCAGCACCTCACTCCGTATGAACACTGAAGCTTTCTTT	CASTSLRMNTEAFF
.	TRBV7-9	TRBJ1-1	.	TGTGCCAGCAGCTTAGCTATAGGGAGGAACACTGAAGCTTTCTTT	CASSLAIGRNTEAFF
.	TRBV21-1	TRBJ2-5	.	TGTGCCAGCAGCAAAGGGGGGCGGCAGCAAGAGACCCAGTACTTC	CASSKGGRQQETQYF
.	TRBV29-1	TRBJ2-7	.	TGCAGCGTTGAACCCGAGTACGAGCAGTACTTC	CSVEPEYEQYF
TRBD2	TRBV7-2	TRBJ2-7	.	TGTGCCAGCAGCTCCGGCGGGACTAGCTACGAGCAGTACTTC	CASSSGGTSYEQYF
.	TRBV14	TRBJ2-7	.	TGTGCCAGCAGCCAAGATGGCCAGGGGTGGTACGAGCAGTACTTC	CASSQDGQGWYEQYF
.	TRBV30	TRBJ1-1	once	TGTGCCTGGTCGTTGGGGGGCCTGGGGAACACTGAAGCTTTCTTT	CAWSLGGLGNTEAFF
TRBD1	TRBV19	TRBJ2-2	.	TGTGCCAGTAGTAGGGGACAGGGAGGTGTATCCGGGGAGCTGTTTTTT	CASSRGQGGVSGELFF
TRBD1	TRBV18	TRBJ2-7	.	TGTGCCAGCTCAGCGCAGGGGGCTCGGGAGCAGTACTTC	CASSAQGAREQYF
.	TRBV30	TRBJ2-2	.	TGTGCCTGGAGGGAGGGGGACACCGGGGAGCTGTTTTTT	CAWREGDTGELFF
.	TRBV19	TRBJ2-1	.	TGTGCCAGTAGTAGGGGCTGGGGGGCGAACAATGAGCAGTTCTTC	CASSRGWGANNEQFF
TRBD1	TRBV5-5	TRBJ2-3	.	TGTGCCAGCAGCCAACAGGGGGCTTATGCAGATACGCAGTATTTT	CASSQQGAYADTQYF
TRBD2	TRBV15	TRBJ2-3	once	TGTGCCACCAGCAGAGGGACTAGCGGGAGGGGAGATACGCAGTATTTT	CATSRGTSGRGDTQYF
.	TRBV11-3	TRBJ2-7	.	TGTGCCAGCAGCTTAGAGTTAGCGGCTTACGAGCAGTACTTC	CASSLELAAYEQYF
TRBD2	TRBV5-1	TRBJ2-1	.	TGCGCCAGCAGCTTTGGGACTAGCGGGGGGATACGCTACAATGAGCAGTTCTTC	CASSFGTSGGIRYNEQFF
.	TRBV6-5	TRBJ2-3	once	TGTGCCAGCAGGCGCTCCGGGTCCTTAATTAATACGCAGTATTTT	CASRRSGSLINTQYF
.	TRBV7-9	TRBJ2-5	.	TGTGCCAGCAGCTTAGCGCGCGATGGAGAGACCCAGTACTTC	CASSLARDGETQYF
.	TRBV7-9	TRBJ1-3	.	TGTGCCAGCAGCTTAGGACAGGTCTCTGGAAACACCATATATTTT	CASSLGQVSGNTIYF
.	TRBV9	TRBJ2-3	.	TGTGCCAGCAGCGTAGGGTCAGCGATTAGCACAGATACGCAGTATTTT	CASSVGSAISTDTQYF
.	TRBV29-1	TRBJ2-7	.	TGCAGCGTTTATGGGACGACCTACGAGCAGTACTTC	CSVYGTTYEQYF
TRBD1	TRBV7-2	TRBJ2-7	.	TGTGCCAGCAGCCCCGGGACAGGGGCCTACGAGCAGTACTTC	CASSPGTGAYEQYF
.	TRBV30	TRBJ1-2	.	TGTGCCTGGAGTACCACCATGGTCCCGGGAGGCGGCTACACCTTC	CAWSTTMVPGGGYTF
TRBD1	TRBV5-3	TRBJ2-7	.	TGTGCCAGGAGGGACAGCTCCTACGAGCAGTACTTC	CARRDSSYEQYF
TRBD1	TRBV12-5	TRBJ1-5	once	TGTGCTAGTGGAACGGGACAGGGAAGCAATCAGCCCCAGCATTTT	CASGTGQGSNQPQHF
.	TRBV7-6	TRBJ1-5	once	TGTGCCAGCAGCTTAGGTGGCTCCCGTCAGCCCCAGCATTTT	CASSLGGSRQPQHF
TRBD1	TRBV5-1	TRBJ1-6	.	TGCGCCAGCAGCTTACGACAGGGCTCTAATTCACCCCTCCACTTT	CASSLRQGSNSPLHF
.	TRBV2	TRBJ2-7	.	TGTGCCAGCACTGACAGGCTCAGCTCCTACGAGCAGTACTTC	CASTDRLSSYEQYF
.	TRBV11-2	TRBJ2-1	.	TGTGCCAGCAGCTTAGGTCCCGTCCCAGAGCAGTTCTTC	CASSLGPVPEQFF
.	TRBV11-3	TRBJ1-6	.	TGTGCCAGCAGCTTAGCAGGTAGTGATTCACCCCTCCACTTT	CASSLAGSDSPLHF
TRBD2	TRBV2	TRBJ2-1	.	TGTGCCAGCAGGGCACCGACTAGCGGGAGGGGCAAGCAGTTCTTC	CASRAPTSGRGKQFF
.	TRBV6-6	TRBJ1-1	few	TGTGCCAGCAGTTACCGGCACGAGAACACTGAAGCTTTCTTT	CASSYRHENTEAFF
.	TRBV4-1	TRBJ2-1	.	TGCGCCAGCAGCCAAGTTGAGGGACTGATCTCCTACAATGAGCAGTTCTTC	CASSQVEGLISYNEQFF
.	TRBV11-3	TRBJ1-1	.	TGTGCCAGCAGCTTACGGGACACTGAAGCTTTCTTT	CASSLRDTEAFF
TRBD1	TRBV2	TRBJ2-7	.	TGTGCCAGCAGGGTCACAGGGGTCGAGCAGTACTTC	CASRVTGVEQYF
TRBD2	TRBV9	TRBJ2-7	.	TGTGCCAGCAGCGCCGGGACTAGCGCTTCCTACGAGCAGTACTTC	CASSAGTSASYEQYF
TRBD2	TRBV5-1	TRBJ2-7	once	TGCGCCAGCAGACTAGCGGGGGGCAACTACGAGCAGTACTTC	CASRLAGGNYEQYF
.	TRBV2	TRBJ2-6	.	TGTGCCAGCAGTGAAGAGTTTGGCAACGTCCTGACTTTC	CASSEEFGNVLTF
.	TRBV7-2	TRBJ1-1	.	TGTGCCAGCAGCTGGTCCCGAATAGGGAACACTGAAGCTTTCTTT	CASSWSRIGNTEAFF
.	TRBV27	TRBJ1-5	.	TGTGCCAGCAGTTTATCCGACGGGACCGTCGGGCCCCAGCATTTT	CASSLSDGTVGPQHF
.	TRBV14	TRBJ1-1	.	TGTGCCAGCAGCCAAGATCTACTTTGGGGTATGCCTGAAGCTTTCTTT	CASSQDLLWGMPEAFF
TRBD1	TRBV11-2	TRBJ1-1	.	TGTGCCAGCAGCTCGACAGGGCAGGACACTGAAGCTTTCTTT	CASSSTGQDTEAFF
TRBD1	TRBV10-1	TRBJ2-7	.	TGCGCCAGCAGGAAGATCAGGGGGTGGGTTTACGAGCAGTACTTC	CASRKIRGWVYEQYF
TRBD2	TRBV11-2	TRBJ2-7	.	TGTGCCAGCAGCCCCCTGGGACTAGCGGGAGTCGAGCAGTACTTC	CASSPLGLAGVEQYF
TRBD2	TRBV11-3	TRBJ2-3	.	TGTGCCAGCAGCCCATTAGCGGGAGTCAGCACAGATACGCAGTATTTT	CASSPLAGVSTDTQYF
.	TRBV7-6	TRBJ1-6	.	TGTGCCAGCATCCTCGTGGGGCAGTCCAAATCTTTAATCCTTTTTGGGAATTCACCCCTCCACTTT	CASILVGQSKSLILFGNSPLHF
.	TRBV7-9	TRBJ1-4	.	TGTGCCAGCAGCACTTACAGGGAAAATGAAAAACTGTTTTTT	CASSTYRENEKLFF
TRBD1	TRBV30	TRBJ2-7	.	TGTGCCTGGAGTACACCCGACCGACAGGGCTACGAGCAGTACTTC	CAWSTPDRQGYEQYF
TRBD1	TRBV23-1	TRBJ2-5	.	TGCGCCAGCAGTCCGAGGCTACAGGGGGCAATGTGGGGCCAGTACTTC	CASSPRLQGAMWGQYF
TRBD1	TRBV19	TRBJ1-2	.	TGTGCCACCTTTGGGACAGGGCGTGGCTACACCTTC	CATFGTGRGYTF
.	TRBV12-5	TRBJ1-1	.	TGTGCTAGTGGCTCTGATGGGTGGGGCAGGGAATACACTGAAGCTTTCTTT	CASGSDGWGREYTEAFF
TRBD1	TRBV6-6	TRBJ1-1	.	TGTGCCAGCAGTCCCCCCCGGGGACAGCCTGAAGCTTTCTTT	CASSPPRGQPEAFF
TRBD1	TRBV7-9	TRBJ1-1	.	TGTGCCAGCAGCTTAAGTCAGGGGGAGGGCACTGAAGCTTTCTTT	CASSLSQGEGTEAFF
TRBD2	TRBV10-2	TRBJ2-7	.	TGCGCCAGCAGGTTGAGACTAGCGGGGGTGTACGAGCAGTACTTC	CASRLRLAGVYEQYF
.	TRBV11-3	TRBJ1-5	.	TGTGCCAGCAGCTTAGGAGGAATTAATCAGCCCCAGCATTTT	CASSLGGINQPQHF
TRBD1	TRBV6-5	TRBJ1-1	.	TGTGCCAGCACCGGGACAGGGGCCAACACTGAAGCTTTCTTT	CASTGTGANTEAFF
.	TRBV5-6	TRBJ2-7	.	TGTGCCAGCAGCTGGCTGGACAGTAGGTCCTGGATGGGCGAGCAGTACTTC	CASSWLDSRSWMGEQYF